Listed below are T cell receptor beta chains from one sample, sequenced in a study of CD8 T cells in ankylosing spondylitis. MiXCR, applied by TCRdb to the 5' RACE reads, yields one record per CDR3 protein. The sample consists of hundreds of thousands of distinct CDR3 sequences, 8.6% of them appearing once. Sample: blood, either unsorted or a sorted T cell fraction (not recorded which). These receptor sequences come from a male donor with ankylosing spondylitis or in good health (not recorded which). Both conserved end residues are part of each CDR3. The D gene is left open where the match is weak. Clone size is not always given. Where it is, it says once, few, many or a class for expanded clones.

>many|TRBV5-1|TRBJ2-7|TRBD1
TGCGCCAGCAGCCCGGATCAGACAGGGTTCCACGAGCAGTACTTC
CASSPDQTGFHEQYF
>.|TRBV7-6|TRBJ1-1|.
TGTGCCAGCAGCTTAGGCTCCGGGACCCCGAACACTGAAGCTTTCTTT
CASSLGSGTPNTEAFF
>few|TRBV5-5|TRBJ1-1|.
TGTCCCAGCAGCTTAGTAATAGGCGGAGCTTTCTTT
CPSSLVIGGAFF
>.|TRBV7-3|TRBJ2-7|TRBD2
TGTGCCAGCAGCTCGCCCTTTTTAGCGGGAAACGAGCAGTACTTC
CASSSPFLAGNEQYF
>many|TRBV14|TRBJ2-7|.
TGTGCCAGCAGCCAAGTCCAGGGGAAGCAGTACTTC
CASSQVQGKQYF
>.|TRBV7-2|TRBJ1-1|.
TGTGCCAGCAGCTCTACGCGGGGCACTGAAGCTTTCTTT
CASSSTRGTEAFF
>many|TRBV28|TRBJ2-7|.
TGTGCCAGCAGTTTAAATTTGGGGCAGAGCTCCTACGAGCAGTACTTC
CASSLNLGQSSYEQYF
>.|TRBV4-3|TRBJ2-7|.
TGCGCCAGCAGCCAAGCCTCGGACCGCTACGAGCAGTACTTC
CASSQASDRYEQYF
>many|TRBV20-1|TRBJ2-5|.
TGCAGTGCTAGAGTAGCGTCCCTTGCAGAGACCCAGTACTTC
CSARVASLAETQYF
>many|TRBV29-1|TRBJ2-1|TRBD2
TGCAGCGTTGAAGGACTAGCGGGGATCAATGAGCAGTTCTTC
CSVEGLAGINEQFF
>many|TRBV12-3/TRBV12-4|TRBJ2-2|.
TGTGCCAGCAGCGGGTTCGGGGAGCTGTTTTTT
CASSGFGELFF
>many|TRBV5-1|TRBJ2-1|.
TGCGCCAGCAGCTTATCCGTACAAGAGCAGTTCTTC
CASSLSVQEQFF
>.|TRBV5-6|TRBJ2-3|TRBD2
TGTGCCAGCAGCTTGGTCGTTAGCGGGAGTGGTGATACGCAGTATTTT
CASSLVVSGSGDTQYF
>many|TRBV5-1|TRBJ2-5|.
TGCGCCAGCAGCCCGAGGACACCGATCCAAGAGACCCAGTACTTC
CASSPRTPIQETQYF
>many|TRBV5-6|TRBJ2-7|TRBD2
TGTGCCAGCAGTAAGGGACTAGCGGTCTCCTACGAGCAGTACTTC
CASSKGLAVSYEQYF
>many|TRBV24-1|TRBJ1-1|TRBD1
TGTGCCACCAGTGCCCCCGGGACAGAGAACACTGAAGCTTTCTTT
CATSAPGTENTEAFF
>many|TRBV12-3/TRBV12-4|TRBJ2-7|TRBD1
TGTGCCAGCAGTAGACAGGGTATGAAGTCCTACGAGCAGTACTTC
CASSRQGMKSYEQYF
>.|TRBV30|TRBJ2-2|TRBD2
TGTGCCTGGAGTCCGGGACTAGCGGGCCCCGGGGAGCTGTTTTTT
CAWSPGLAGPGELFF
>many|TRBV12-3/TRBV12-4|TRBJ2-5|.
TGTGCCAGCAGTTTAGAGGCCGGGGTACAAGAGACCCAGTACTTC
CASSLEAGVQETQYF
>many|TRBV20-1|TRBJ2-2|.
TGCAGTGCCACTGTACCCGGGGGCGCGGGCACCGGGGAGCTGTTTTTT
CSATVPGGAGTGELFF
>.|TRBV5-4|TRBJ2-7|.
TGTGCCAGCAGCTTGAGGGGGACGGTCTCCTACGAGCAGTACTTC
CASSLRGTVSYEQYF
>many|TRBV5-6|TRBJ2-3|TRBD2
TGTGCCAGCAGCCCACTAGCGGGTCGAGGCGCAGATACGCAGTATTTT
CASSPLAGRGADTQYF
>many|TRBV7-8|TRBJ2-2|TRBD1
TGTGCCAGCAGCTTAGTTAGACAGGGGGTCGGCACCGGGGAGCTGTTTTTT
CASSLVRQGVGTGELFF
>many|TRBV29-1|TRBJ1-1|TRBD1
TGCAGCGCCCCAGGGACAGGGCCCACTGAAGCTTTCTTT
CSAPGTGPTEAFF
>.|TRBV5-6|TRBJ2-1|.
TGTGCCAGCAGCTTGTTACGGTCTACTCACAATGAGCAGTTCTTC
CASSLLRSTHNEQFF
>many|TRBV12-3/TRBV12-4|TRBJ2-1|TRBD1
TGTGCCAGCAACCGCGGACAGGGAAGCTCCTACAATGAGCAGTTCTTC
CASNRGQGSSYNEQFF
>many|TRBV27|TRBJ1-1|.
TGTGCCAGCATCAGGGGTGATACTGAAGCTTTCTTT
CASIRGDTEAFF
>many|TRBV30|TRBJ1-3|TRBD1
TGTGCCTGGAGTGCCTCACCGGGACAGAACTTT
CAWSASPGQNF
>many|TRBV6-2/TRBV6-3|TRBJ1-3|.
TGTGCCAGCAGTTACTCACCAGGGGCCTCTGGAAACACCATATATTTT
CASSYSPGASGNTIYF
>many|TRBV5-1|TRBJ2-7|.
TGCGCCAGCAGCTTAGGACCTCTCCTGGAGCAGTACTTC
CASSLGPLLEQYF
>many|TRBV7-2|TRBJ1-2|TRBD1
TGTGCCAGCAGCTTATTGCCAGGGGGCTATGGCTACACCTTC
CASSLLPGGYGYTF
>few|TRBV4-1|TRBJ2-7|.
TGCGCCAGCAGCCAATCGAGCGGTAGCTCCTACGAGCAGTACTTC
CASSQSSGSSYEQYF
>.|TRBV25-1|TRBJ2-1|TRBD1
TGTGCCAGCACAACGCCGGGACAGGGGGAACGTTCCTACAATGAGCAGTTCTTC
CASTTPGQGERSYNEQFF
>many|TRBV7-8|TRBJ1-1|.
TGTGCCAGCAGCTTTAGACAGATGAACACTGAAGCTTTCTTT
CASSFRQMNTEAFF
>.|TRBV3-1|TRBJ2-1|.
TGTGCCAGCAGCCAAGGAGGCGGGCCCCTCCAGGGCAATGAGCAGTTCTTC
CASSQGGGPLQGNEQFF
>.|TRBV2|TRBJ1-1|.
TGTGCCAGCCGCGTAGTGGAAGGAGCTGAAGCTTTCTTT
CASRVVEGAEAFF
>many|TRBV7-9|TRBJ2-5|TRBD2
TGTGCCAGCAGCCCCTCAGGACTAGCCGAGACCCAGTACTTC
CASSPSGLAETQYF
>many|TRBV20-1|TRBJ2-3|TRBD1
TGCAGTGCTTCGGGACAGGGGGCAGATACGCAGTATTTT
CSASGQGADTQYF
>many|TRBV20-1|TRBJ2-6|.
TGCAGATCCAGGGTAGCTGGGGCCAACGTCCTGACTTTC
CRSRVAGANVLTF
>.|TRBV20-1|TRBJ1-6|.
TGCAGTGCTAGACAGGGAGGAAATTCACCCCTCCACTTT
CSARQGGNSPLHF
>many|TRBV6-5|TRBJ1-4|.
TGTGCCAGCAGTAACCTTGGGGAGGCTAATGAAAAACTGTTTTTT
CASSNLGEANEKLFF